One and the same sample provided the 14 T cell receptor beta chains below, sequenced in a study of cytomegalovirus exposure and HLA in healthy donors. It was with 60 Vbeta and 13 Jbeta primers that the PCR ran. Profiled with immunoSEQ multiplex PCR; TCRdb holds only in-frame clones, not every one. The sample consists of approximately 140,000 clones, 79% of them appearing once. Material: PBMCs. The source is a man aged 45-65 years in good health and CMV-seropositive.

The chain combines TRBV5-1 with TRBJ2-2; 8 positions agree with TRBD2. CDR1 and CDR2 (germline): SGHRS, YFSETQ. V was pared by 4 bases and J by 6 bases, with 5 bases of the junction left unmatched. This CDR3 contains 14 residues. In DNA, the CDR3 is TGCGCCAGCAGCACTGAGGGACTAGCCGGGGAGCTGTTTTTT. It codes for CASSTEGLAGELFF. The full variable domain, its missing parts supplied by reference TRBV5-1 and TRBJ2-2, is KAGVTQTPRYLIKTRGQQVTLSCSPISGHRSVSWYQQTPGQGLQFLFEYFSETQRNKGNFPGRFSGRQFSNSRSEMNVSTLELGDSALYLCASSTEGLAGELFFGEGSRLTVL.

This chain connects TRBV18 to TRBJ1-1, with 9 nucleotides matching TRBD1. This CDR3 has 16 amino acids. The germline V gene encodes CDR1 KGHSH and CDR2 LQKENI. J gave up 1 base and V 5 bases, and 8 bases lay outside the gene matches. In nucleotides, the CDR3 is TGTGCCAGCTCATACAGACAGGGGGAAGGGAACACTGAAGCTTTCTTT. The encoded protein is CASSYRQGEGNTEAFF.

The V and J genes are TRBV5-1 and TRBJ1-5; D is possibly TRBD1 (6 bases). The germline V gene encodes CDR1 SGHRS and CDR2 YFSETQ. V was trimmed by 0 bases and J by 0 bases, leaving 13 bases between them. The CDR3 loop spans 17 amino acids. The CDR3 nucleotides read TGCGCCAGCAGCTTGGAGGGGGGGCATTATAGCAATCAGCCCCAGCATTTT. Encoded protein: CASSLEGGHYSNQPQHF.

The CDR3 nucleotides are TGTGCTTCGAGCGGGAGCACAGATACGCAGTATTTT. This sequence encodes CASSGSTDTQYF. The chain has TRBV7-8 and TRBJ2-3; D may be TRBD2 (6 bases). CDR3 length equals 12 residues. Germline-derived CDR1 and CDR2 are SGHVS and FQNEAQ.

Here the CDR3 DNA reads TGCAGCGTTGAATTTTTTAGGGGCGCGTACCAAGAGACCCAGTACTTC. Protein product: CSVEFFRGAYQETQYF. The gene calls are TRBV29-1 and TRBJ2-5, with D perhaps TRBD1 (5 bases). Trimming removed 2 bases at V and 0 bases at J, with 16 bases between. In germline, CDR1 is SQVTM, CDR2 ANQGSEA. The CDR3 length is 16 residues.

This clone appeared once. This rearrangement joins TRBV27 to TRBJ1-3, with D uncertain. This CDR3 has 15 amino acids. Germline V lookup: CDR1 MNHEY, CDR2 SMNVEV (reference sequence). V lost 5 bases, J lost 0 bases, and 11 bases lay in between. The DNA for the CDR3 is TGTGCCAGCAGTGTCGCACTGCACTCTGGAAACACCATATATTTT. The encoded protein is CASSVALHSGNTIYF.

The chain recombines TRBV29-1 with TRBJ1-1, with D uncertain. The germline V gene encodes CDR1 SQVTM and CDR2 ANQGSEA. The CDR3 has 11 amino acids. V was shortened by 1 base and J by 7 bases, with 7 bases between the two germline ends. The CDR3 here is CSVEGIGEAFF. In nucleotides, the CDR3 is TGCAGCGTTGAAGGAATCGGTGAAGCTTTCTTT. Drawing the rest from reference TRBV29-1 and TRBJ1-1, the complete variable domain is SAVISQKPSRDICQRGTSLTIQCQVDSQVTMMFWYRQQPGQSLTLIATANQGSEATYESGFVIDKFPISRPNLTFSTLTVSNMSPEDSSIYLCSVEGIGEAFFGQGTRLTVV.

This chain joins TRBV27 and TRBJ2-7; a possible D gene is TRBD1 (5 bases). Trimming stripped 2 bases from V and 4 bases from J, with 15 bases between. The length of the CDR3 is 15 residues. Germline V CDR1 and CDR2: MNHEY, SMNVEV (reference sequence). The CDR3 sequence: CASSLVPDSHYEQYF. In DNA, the CDR3 is TGTGCCAGCAGTTTAGTCCCTGACAGCCATTACGAGCAGTACTTC.

V gene TRBV5-1 combines with J gene TRBJ2-1, with 7 nucleotides matching TRBD2. V was clipped by 0 bases and J by 0 bases; unmatched bases: 6. Germline V CDR1 and CDR2: SGHRS, YFSETQ. The CDR3 spans 17 residues. The DNA of the CDR3 is TGCGCCAGCAGCTTGGTATCGGGCGGGAGCTCCTACAATGAGCAGTTCTTC. Its protein product is CASSLVSGGSSYNEQFF.

CDR3 sequence (DNA): TGCAGCGTTGAAGGACCCGGGACAGGGCATACCGCTAATGAAAAACTGTTTTTT. It codes for CSVEGPGTGHTANEKLFF. The chain employs TRBV29-1 and TRBJ1-4; 9 bases fit TRBD1. Losses at the gene ends were 1 base for V and 3 bases for J; bases not matched to a gene: 12. The CDR3 is 18 amino acids. Germline V gives CDR1 SQVTM, CDR2 ANQGSEA. Using reference TRBV29-1 and TRBJ1-4 for the parts outside the CDR3, the full variable domain is SAVISQKPSRDICQRGTSLTIQCQVDSQVTMMFWYRQQPGQSLTLIATANQGSEATYESGFVIDKFPISRPNLTFSTLTVSNMSPEDSSIYLCSVEGPGTGHTANEKLFFGSGTQLSVL.

The chain has TRBV10-3 and TRBJ2-3, with TRBD2 identical over 10 bases. The CDR3 totals 15 residues. Germline CDR1 is ENHRY and CDR2 is SYGVKD. V dropped 4 bases and J dropped 2; count of bases not matched to a gene: 3. CDR3 coding DNA: TGTGCCATCAGTGCAGCGGGAGGGCCCACAGATACGCAGTATTTT. This encodes CAISAAGGPTDTQYF.

On this clone: Compared with germline, one end of the junction differs, possibly owing to a read error. J is TRBJ1-5 and V is TRBV5-8; a weak D match, TRBD1 (5 bases). Germline CDR1 reads SGHTS; CDR2 reads YDEGEE. This CDR3 has 15 residues. The DNA of the CDR3 is TGTGCCAGCAGCTCTCAGGGTTATAGCAGTCAGCCCCAGCATTTT. Amino acids: CASSSQGYSSQPQHF.

The sample holds one count of this clone. V and J are TRBV4-2 and TRBJ2-1; TRBD2 agrees at 10 bases. This CDR3 is 18 amino acids long. Trimming at V came to 0 bases and at J to 3 bases, leaving 8 bases not matched to a gene. Germline CDR1 reads LGHNA; CDR2 reads YNFKEQ. CDR3 DNA: TGTGCCAGCAGCCAAGATACGCGGACTAGCGGAGACTACAATGAGCAGTTCTTC. This sequence encodes CASSQDTRTSGDYNEQFF.

This clone was observed a few times. The V and J genes are TRBV7-8 and TRBJ2-1; 9 nucleotides agree with TRBD2. The CDR3 spans 15 residues. J was trimmed by 5 bases and V by 5 bases; bases with no gene match: 7. The germline CDR1 and CDR2 sequences are SGHVS and FQNEAQ. The CDR3 DNA reads TGTGCCAGCAGCCCGGGACTAGCCCCGAACAATGAGCAGTTCTTC. Its protein is CASSPGLAPNNEQFF.